Listed below are T cell receptor beta chains from one sample, sequenced in a study of beta chain features in type 1 diabetes. Only in-frame clones appear in the TCRdb table, and some are missing; sequencing was by immunoSEQ multiplex PCR. This table holds under 450,000 clones, approximately 13% found once. The sequenced sample was naive CD4+ T cells from blood. The receptor source for this set is a young man in good health. Each CDR3 is given with its conserved first and last residue. The D gene is left open where the match is weak. Clone size is not always given. Where it is, it says once, few, many or a class for expanded clones.

d_gene: TRBD2
v_gene: TRBV2
abundance: .
j_gene: TRBJ2-7
CDR3nt: TGTGCCAGCAGGGAAACTAGCGGGGCCTACGAGCAGTACTTC
CDR3aa: CASRETSGAYEQYF

d_gene: .
v_gene: TRBV7-9
abundance: few
j_gene: TRBJ1-3
CDR3nt: TGTGCCAGCAGCTTAGCGGGACATTCAGGAAACACCATATATTTT
CDR3aa: CASSLAGHSGNTIYF

d_gene: .
v_gene: TRBV7-9
abundance: .
j_gene: TRBJ2-3
CDR3nt: TGTGCCAGCAGCTTCAGCGCGCGCACAGATACGCAGTATTTT
CDR3aa: CASSFSARTDTQYF

d_gene: .
v_gene: TRBV4-1
abundance: few
j_gene: TRBJ1-4
CDR3nt: TGCGCCAGCAGCCAAGGGAGAGGGCCTAATGAAAAACTGTTTTTT
CDR3aa: CASSQGRGPNEKLFF

d_gene: .
v_gene: TRBV28
abundance: few
j_gene: TRBJ2-1
CDR3nt: TGTGCCAGCAGTTTTCTGACGGGACTGTACAATGAGCAGTTCTTC
CDR3aa: CASSFLTGLYNEQFF

d_gene: .
v_gene: TRBV10-2
abundance: few
j_gene: TRBJ2-5
CDR3nt: TGCGCCAGTACGGTGGCGGGCGGGCGGACCCAGTACTTC
CDR3aa: CASTVAGGRTQYF

d_gene: TRBD2
v_gene: TRBV7-2
abundance: .
j_gene: TRBJ2-3
CDR3nt: TGTGCCAGCAGCCCAGAGGGACTAGCTTTGGCAGATACGCAGTATTTT
CDR3aa: CASSPEGLALADTQYF

d_gene: TRBD1
v_gene: TRBV5-1
abundance: few
j_gene: TRBJ1-6
CDR3nt: TGCGCCAGCAGCTTGCAGGGGGACTTATCACCCCTCCACTTT
CDR3aa: CASSLQGDLSPLHF

d_gene: TRBD1
v_gene: TRBV6-6
abundance: .
j_gene: TRBJ2-5
CDR3nt: TGTGCCAGCAGGGGACAGGGCCGCAACCAAGAGACCCAGTACTTC
CDR3aa: CASRGQGRNQETQYF

d_gene: TRBD1
v_gene: TRBV14
abundance: .
j_gene: TRBJ1-2
CDR3nt: TGTGCCAGCAGCCAAGACCGGACAGGGTTCCGGGGCTACACCTTC
CDR3aa: CASSQDRTGFRGYTF

d_gene: .
v_gene: TRBV18
abundance: few
j_gene: TRBJ2-1
CDR3nt: TGTGCCAGCTCACCATTGTCGACGGACAATGAGCAGTTCTTC
CDR3aa: CASSPLSTDNEQFF